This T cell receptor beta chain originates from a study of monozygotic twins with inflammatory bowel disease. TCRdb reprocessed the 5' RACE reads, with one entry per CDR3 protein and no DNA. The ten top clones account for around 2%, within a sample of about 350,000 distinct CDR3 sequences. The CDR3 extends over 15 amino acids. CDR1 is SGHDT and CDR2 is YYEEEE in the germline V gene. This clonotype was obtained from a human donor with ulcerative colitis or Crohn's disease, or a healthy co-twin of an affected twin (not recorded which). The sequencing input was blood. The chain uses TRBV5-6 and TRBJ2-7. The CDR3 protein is CASSFRGFHTYEQYF.